A single sample is the source of the 31 T cell receptor beta chains below, sequenced in a study of T cell repertoires in cytomegalovirus infection (dated by TCRdb to between 2017 and 2020). Reads for this sample came from an Illumina HiSeq 1500. TCRdb ran its own pipeline on the public reads, namely fastp trimming at Q25 and MiXCR clone calling, and kept in-frame beta chains. Here each entry gathers all rows of one CDR3 protein and keeps the most common genes and DNA. This sample holds some 440,000 distinct CDR3 sequences; roughly 30% were observed only once. Roughly 15% of the sample comes from the top ten. Source material: PBMCs. The receptors shown here come from a human donor in good health (CMV status not recorded). Some clones in this sample may be carry-over from other donors' samples.

In its sample, this clonotype was seen a few times. This chain links TRBV6-8 with TRBJ2-6, with D perhaps TRBD2 (5 bases). This CDR3 has 16 amino acids. Germline V CDR1 and CDR2: MNHGY, SAAAGT. Trimming pared 0 bases from V and 4 bases from J, leaving 10 bases between. The CDR3: CASSYSDSHGANVLTF. DNA of the CDR3: TGTGCCAGCAGTTACTCGGACTCCCACGGGGCCAACGTCCTGACTTTC.

This chain uses TRBV20-1 with TRBJ2-7; 8 positions agree with TRBD1. With 6 bases clipped from V and 5 bases from J, the junction kept 12 bases outside the gene matches. This CDR3 is built from 14 residues. Germline V lookup: CDR1 DFQATT, CDR2 SNEGSKA (reference sequence). CDR3 loop: CSAGRNRGTNEQYF. The CDR3 nucleotides are TGCAGTGCAGGGAGGAACAGGGGGACCAACGAGCAGTACTTC.

The V and J genes are TRBV7-9 and TRBJ1-5, with D perhaps matching TRBD1 (6 bases). Germline V gene data show CDR1 as SEHNR and CDR2 as FQNEAQ (reference sequence). CDR3 length: 14 amino acids. Trimming cost V 5 bases and J 4 bases, with 12 bases left between them. Here the CDR3 reads CASSPRTANQPQHF. The DNA of the CDR3 is TGTGCCAGCAGCCCCCGGACAGCGAATCAGCCCCAGCATTTT.

The chain is built from TRBV19 and TRBJ2-7; 8 positions match TRBD1. V was pared by 7 bases and J by 3 bases, with 11 bases of the junction left unmatched. CDR1 and CDR2 (germline): LNHDA, SQIVND (reference sequence). The length of the CDR3 is 15 residues. The CDR3 reads CASKVGTGGHYEQYF. CDR3 in DNA: TGTGCCAGTAAGGTTGGTACAGGGGGGCACTACGAGCAGTACTTC.

This clonotype was counted a few times. V and J are TRBV7-2 and TRBJ1-2; 9 bases align to TRBD1. Per the germline V gene, CDR1 is SGHTA and CDR2 is FQGNSA. This CDR3 comprises 14 residues. The trim removed 5 bases at V and 8 bases at J, leaving 9 bases unmatched. For the CDR3, the DNA is TGTGCCAGCAGCCCACAGGGGGCGCTTTCCGGCTACACCTTC. This sequence encodes CASSPQGALSGYTF.

This sequence joins TRBV6-2 or TRBV6-3 and TRBJ2-3, with 9 bases lining up with TRBD1. Germline V gene data show CDR1 as MNHEY and CDR2 as SVGEGT. V was pared by 2 bases and J by 2 bases, with 5 bases of the junction left unmatched. This CDR3 contains 16 residues. The CDR3, as DNA: TGTGCCAGCAGTTACCCACAGGGGGCATTCACAGATACGCAGTATTTT. Encoded protein: CASSYPQGAFTDTQYF.

The table lists this clonotype with many counts. V usage is TRBV7-2 and J usage is TRBJ2-4; no definite D call. Germline-derived CDR1 and CDR2 are SGHTA and FQGNSA. Trimming left V 1 base short and J 8 bases short, with 9 bases between. The CDR3 covers 13 residues. The CDR3 loop is CASSLGSGYIQYF. The CDR3 DNA follows: TGTGCCAGCAGCTTAGGTTCCGGGTACATTCAGTACTTC.

This chain uses TRBV6-6 with TRBJ2-5; tentative D call: TRBD2 (6 bases). This CDR3 has 16 residues. Trimming removed 7 bases from V and 0 bases from J, with 18 bases in between. Germline V gene sequence: CDR1 MNHNY, CDR2 SVGAGI (reference sequence). CDR3 loop: CASIPGTPSYQETQYF. The CDR3 DNA reads as TGTGCCAGCATCCCCGGGACTCCCTCGTACCAAGAGACCCAGTACTTC.

This clonotype was detected ten times or more. This chain uses TRBV7-6 with TRBJ1-2; a possible D gene is TRBD1 (6 bases). Germline V CDR1 and CDR2: SGHVS, FNYEAQ. This CDR3 contains 16 residues. The V gene lost 1 base and the J gene lost 6 bases, with 18 bases spanning the gap. This CDR3 reads CASSLGGGPYEDGYTF. The CDR3 region has the DNA TGTGCCAGCAGCTTAGGCGGGGGGCCGTATGAGGATGGCTACACCTTC.

The table lists this clonotype with a few counts. The chain couples TRBV12-3 or TRBV12-4 to TRBJ1-1; 11 nucleotides match TRBD1. With V trimmed by 7 bases and J by 5 bases, 15 bases remained unmatched. The CDR3 runs 17 residues. In DNA form, the CDR3 reads TGTGCCAGCAACCTATGGACAGGGGGCATTCGGCAGACTGAAGCTTTCTTT. This encodes CASNLWTGGIRQTEAFF.

The sample holds a few counts of this clonotype. Written as DNA, the CDR3 is TGTGCCGGACGTCGAGGGGGGCAAGATACGCAGTATTTT. It yields the protein CAGRRGGQDTQYF. The J gene is TRBJ2-3, the V gene TRBV6-2 or TRBV6-3, with D possibly being TRBD1 or TRBD2 (6 bases each). Germline values: CDR1 MNHEY, CDR2 SVGEGT. V was clipped by 11 bases and J by 5 bases, with 17 bases between them. This CDR3 is built from 13 residues.

V usage is TRBV24-1 and J usage is TRBJ2-5; D is unclear. Trimming took 5 bases from V and 2 from J, leaving 14 bases between them. CDR1 is KGHDR, CDR2 SFDVKD, per germline. This CDR3 spans 15 amino acids. The CDR3 DNA follows: TGTGCCACCAGTGGATCAGACGGCCTACAAGAGACCCAGTACTTC. Amino acids: CATSGSDGLQETQYF.

The table lists this clonotype with many counts. The genes are TRBV10-3 and TRBJ2-5; 7 bases agree with TRBD1. Losses at the gene ends were 3 bases for V and 2 bases for J; bases not matched to a gene: 3. The CDR3 runs to 14 residues. Germline CDR1 is ENHRY and CDR2 is SYGVKD. The CDR3 spells CAISDLGQQETQYF. CDR3 coding DNA: TGTGCCATCAGTGACTTGGGACAGCAAGAGACCCAGTACTTC.

This sequence joins TRBV28 and TRBJ1-1; D may be TRBD1 (5 bases). Germline V gene data show CDR1 as MDHEN and CDR2 as SYDVKM. The V end lost 8 bases, the J end lost 7 bases, and 17 bases lay between the germline ends. The CDR3 runs 13 residues. CDR3 in DNA: TGTGCCAGCTCGCTAAGGCAGGGCCGTGAAGCTTTCTTT. Translated, it gives CASSLRQGREAFF.

J is TRBJ1-2 and V is TRBV6-5; 7 bases line up with TRBD1. This CDR3 region has 17 residues. J was trimmed by 1 base and V by 0 bases; bases with no gene match: 8. The germline gives CDR1 MNHEY, CDR2 SVGAGI. CDR3 sequence: CASSYSAGGGLNYGYTF. The CDR3 bases are TGTGCCAGCAGTTACTCGGCAGGGGGGGGGCTTAACTATGGCTACACCTTC.

CDR3 region: CASSSRQFYGYTF. The DNA of the CDR3 is TGTGCCAGCAGCTCTCGACAGTTCTATGGCTACACCTTC. The gene calls are TRBV7-6 and TRBJ1-2, with TRBD1 as a possible D gene (5 bases). Germline V gene sequence: CDR1 SGHVS, CDR2 FNYEAQ. V lost 4 bases, J lost 4 bases, and 10 bases lay in between. The CDR3 covers 13 residues.

The chain couples TRBV18 to TRBJ2-1, with 12 bases matching TRBD2. The CDR3 loop spans 16 amino acids. V lost 4 bases and J lost 4; bases outside the gene matches: 5. CDR1 and CDR2 from the germline V gene are KGHSH and LQKENI. In nucleotides, the CDR3 is TGTGCCAGCTCACGAACTAGCGGGGGGCTTTACAATGAGCAGTTCTTC. It encodes CASSRTSGGLYNEQFF.

This clonotype was found a few times. The genes are TRBV12-3 or TRBV12-4 and TRBJ1-2; the match to TRBD1 covers 7 bases. The ends lost 1 base at V and 4 bases at J; junction bases unmatched: 3. The length of the CDR3 is 14 residues. This CDR3 reads CASSLGTGRYGYTF. CDR3 sequence (DNA): TGTGCCAGCAGTTTAGGGACAGGTCGCTATGGCTACACCTTC.

This chain links TRBV9 with TRBJ2-2; possibly TRBD1 for D (5 bases). The V end was cut by 0 bases, the J end by 2 bases, with 11 bases between. In germline, CDR1 is SGDLS, CDR2 YYNGEE. The CDR3 has 16 amino acids. This CDR3 is CASSVARGPNTGELFF. In nucleotides, the CDR3 is TGTGCCAGCAGCGTAGCAAGGGGCCCCAACACCGGGGAGCTGTTTTTT.

This chain links TRBV5-5 with TRBJ1-5; the D is unclear. The length of the CDR3 is 13 residues. Looked up from germline, CDR1 is SGHKS and CDR2 is YYEKEE (reference sequence). Trimming pared 0 bases from V and 3 bases from J, leaving 4 bases between. The CDR3 nucleotides read TGTGCCAGCAGCTTGGCAGTCAATCAGCCCCAGCATTTT. This sequence encodes CASSLAVNQPQHF.

This clonotype was detected only a few times. This chain links TRBV6-2 or TRBV6-3 with TRBJ2-7; D not resolved. Trimming took 0 bases from V and 1 from J, leaving 19 bases between them. This CDR3 spans 18 amino acids. Per the germline V gene, CDR1 is MNHEY and CDR2 is SVGEGT. The CDR3 nucleotides read TGTGCCAGCAGTTACTCGAGTATGGGTCCGAAGCCATCCTACGAGCAGTACTTC. Its protein product is CASSYSSMGPKPSYEQYF.

Comments on this clonotype: It may be a read error: a sequence one base away is much more abundant. J is TRBJ1-6 and V is TRBV7-2; 7 bases agree with TRBD1. This CDR3 comprises 16 residues. Germline loops: CDR1 SGHTA, CDR2 FQGNSA. DNA of the CDR3: TGTGCCAGCAGCTTACGACAGGGCTTACGGCGCTCACCCATCCACTTT. Translated, it gives CASSLRQGLRRSPIHF.

The CDR3 protein is CASSPPTGAHTEAFF. The CDR3, as DNA: TGTGCCAGCAGCCCTCCGACAGGAGCGCACACTGAAGCTTTCTTT. The chain recombines TRBV5-4 with TRBJ1-1, with D possibly TRBD1 on 6 matching bases. V was shortened by 4 bases and J by 3 bases, with 16 bases between the two germline ends. Looked up from germline, CDR1 is SGHNT and CDR2 is YYREEE (reference sequence). The CDR3 consists of 15 residues.

The chain combines TRBV19 with TRBJ1-2, with TRBD1 matching over 9 bases. V lost 7 bases and J lost 5; bases outside the gene matches: 14. Germline lookup yields CDR1 LNHDA and CDR2 SQIVND (reference sequence). The CDR3 is 16 amino acids. For the CDR3, the DNA is TGTGCCAGTACCGATATCGCAACAGGGGGCGAGTATGGCTACACCTTC. Translated, it gives CASTDIATGGEYGYTF.

V gene TRBV28 combines with J gene TRBJ2-1; possibly TRBD2 for D (5 bases). Trimming shortened V by 10 bases and J by 7 bases, and 20 bases separated the two germline ends. Germline V gene sequence: CDR1 MDHEN, CDR2 SYDVKM. This CDR3 spans 14 amino acids. DNA for the CDR3: TGTGCCACCGCCAGTGACGGGGTAGGGAATGAGCAGTTCTTC. This gives the protein CATASDGVGNEQFF.

The table lists this clonotype with a few counts. The chain has TRBV5-4 and TRBJ1-4, with D possibly being TRBD1 (5 bases). The CDR3 totals 14 residues. The germline gives CDR1 SGHNT, CDR2 YYREEE (reference sequence). V dropped 4 bases and J dropped 8 bases, with 15 bases sitting between them. CDR3: CASSPGQGREKLFF. The CDR3 DNA reads as TGTGCCAGCAGCCCAGGGCAGGGTCGCGAAAAACTGTTTTTT.

This clonotype has at least ten counts. V and J are TRBV7-2 and TRBJ2-2, with D tentatively TRBD2 (5 bases). V was pared by 5 bases and J by 6 bases, with 16 bases between. CDR1 SGHTA and CDR2 FQGNSA come from the germline V gene. The CDR3 spans 15 residues. The CDR3 region has the DNA TGTGCCAGCAGCCGGTTTAAGGTCGGGGCCGGGGAGCTGTTTTTT. Translating it yields CASSRFKVGAGELFF.

This clonotype appeared many times. The chain has TRBV12-3 or TRBV12-4 and TRBJ1-1; D unclear. This CDR3 has 14 amino acids. Trimming took off 6 bases at V and 2 bases at J, with 13 bases between the two ends. CDR3 protein: CASRLYGPNTEAFF. CDR3 in DNA: TGTGCCAGCAGACTCTATGGGCCCAACACTGAAGCTTTCTTT.

In this sample, this clonotype turned up many times. CDR3 sequence (DNA): TGTGCCAGCAGCCATCATAGGACTAGCGGGGGGGCGAGCTCCTACAATGAGCAGTTCTTC. Amino acid sequence: CASSHHRTSGGASSYNEQFF. V is TRBV7-9 and J is TRBJ2-1; 15 bases are a match to TRBD2. Looked up from germline, CDR1 is SEHNR and CDR2 is FQNEAQ (reference sequence). The V and J ends lost 5 bases and 0 bases, in that order; junction bases with no gene match: 11. The CDR3 runs 20 residues.

This chain uses TRBV7-6 with TRBJ2-5, with TRBD2 matching 9 bases. The CDR3 loop spans 16 amino acids. Germline V gives CDR1 SGHVS, CDR2 FNYEAQ. The CDR3 DNA is TGTGCTAGTTCATCTGGCGGGGGGGCAATCCAAGAGACCCAGTACTTC. Translated, it gives CASSSGGGAIQETQYF. The entire variable domain, with the rest obtained from reference TRBV7-6 and TRBJ2-5, is as follows: GAGVSQSPRYKVTKRGQDVALRCDPISGHVSLYWYRQALGQGPEFLTYFNYEAQQDKSGLPNDRFSAERPEGSISTLTIQRTEQRDSAMYRCASSSGGGAIQETQYFGPGTRLLVL.

The V and J genes are TRBV2 and TRBJ1-6; TRBD1 is a possible D gene (6 bases). The CDR3 extends over 15 amino acids. CDR1 is SNHLY, CDR2 FYNNEI, per germline. V dropped 2 bases and J dropped 9 bases, with 14 bases sitting between them. The CDR3 sequence: CASSERQDRTSPLHF. The DNA of the CDR3 is TGTGCCAGCAGTGAACGACAGGATAGAACTTCACCCCTCCACTTT.